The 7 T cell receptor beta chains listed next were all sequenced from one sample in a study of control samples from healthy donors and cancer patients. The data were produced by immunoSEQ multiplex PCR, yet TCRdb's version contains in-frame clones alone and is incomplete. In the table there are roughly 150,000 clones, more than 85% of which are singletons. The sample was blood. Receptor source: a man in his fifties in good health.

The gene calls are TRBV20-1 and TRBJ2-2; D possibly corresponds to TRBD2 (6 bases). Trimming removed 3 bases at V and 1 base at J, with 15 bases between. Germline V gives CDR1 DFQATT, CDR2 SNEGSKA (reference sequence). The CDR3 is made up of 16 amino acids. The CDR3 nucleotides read TGCAGTGCTAGTAACCAAGCGGGCCAGAACACCGGGGAGCTGTTTTTT. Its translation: CSASNQAGQNTGELFF.

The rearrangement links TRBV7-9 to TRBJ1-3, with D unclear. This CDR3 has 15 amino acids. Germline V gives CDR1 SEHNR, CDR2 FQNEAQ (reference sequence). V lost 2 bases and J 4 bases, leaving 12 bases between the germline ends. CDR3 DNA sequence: TGTGCCAGCAGCTTACCCGCTGGCTTCGGAAACACCATATATTTT. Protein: CASSLPAGFGNTIYF.

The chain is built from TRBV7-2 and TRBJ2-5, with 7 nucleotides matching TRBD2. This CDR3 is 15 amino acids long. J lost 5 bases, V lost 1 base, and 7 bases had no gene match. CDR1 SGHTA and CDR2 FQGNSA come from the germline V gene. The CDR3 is CASSLGSRERETQYF. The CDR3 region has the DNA TGTGCCAGCAGCTTAGGTTCGCGGGAGCGGGAGACCCAGTACTTC.

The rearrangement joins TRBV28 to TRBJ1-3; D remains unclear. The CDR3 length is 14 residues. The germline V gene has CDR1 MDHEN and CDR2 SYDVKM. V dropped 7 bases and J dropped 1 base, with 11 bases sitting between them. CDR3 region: CASISTGSGNTIYF. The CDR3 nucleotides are TGTGCCAGCATATCTACTGGGTCTGGAAACACCATATATTTT.

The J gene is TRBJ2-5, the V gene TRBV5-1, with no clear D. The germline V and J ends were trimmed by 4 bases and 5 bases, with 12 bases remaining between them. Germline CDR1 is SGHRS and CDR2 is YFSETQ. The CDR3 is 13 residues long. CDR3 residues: CASSPGIMETQYF. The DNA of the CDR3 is TGCGCCAGCAGCCCCGGTATCATGGAGACCCAGTACTTC.

CDR3 protein: CASTQSSDRNTEAFF. The DNA for the CDR3 is TGTGCCAGCACCCAATCATCGGACAGGAACACTGAAGCTTTCTTT. This chain joins TRBV27 and TRBJ1-1, with a tentative D call TRBD1 (6 bases). Germline-derived CDR1 and CDR2 are MNHEY and SMNVEV (reference sequence). CDR3 length: 15 residues. V gave up 7 bases and J gave up 1 base, with 16 bases separating them.

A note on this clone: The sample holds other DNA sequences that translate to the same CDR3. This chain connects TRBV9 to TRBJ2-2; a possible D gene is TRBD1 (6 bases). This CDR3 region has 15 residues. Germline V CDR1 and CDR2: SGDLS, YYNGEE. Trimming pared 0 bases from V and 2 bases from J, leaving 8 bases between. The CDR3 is CASSVVGANTGELFF. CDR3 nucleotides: TGTGCCAGCAGCGTAGTGGGGGCTAACACCGGGGAGCTGTTTTTT.